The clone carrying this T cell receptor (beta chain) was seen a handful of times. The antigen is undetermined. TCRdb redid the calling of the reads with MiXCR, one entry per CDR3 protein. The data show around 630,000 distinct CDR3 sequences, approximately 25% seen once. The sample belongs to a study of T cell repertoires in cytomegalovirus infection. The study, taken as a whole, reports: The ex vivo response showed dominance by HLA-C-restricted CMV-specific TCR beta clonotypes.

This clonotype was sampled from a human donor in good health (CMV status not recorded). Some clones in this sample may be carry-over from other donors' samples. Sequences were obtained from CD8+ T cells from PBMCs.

The DNA of the CDR3 is TGTGCCAGCCCGTACAGGGCTACCCACGATACGCAGTATTTT. This encodes CASPYRATHDTQYF. V and J are TRBV6-4 and TRBJ2-3; D perhaps matches TRBD1 (6 bases). With 8 bases removed from V and 6 bases from J, the gap between germline ends came to 18 bases. The germline CDR1 and CDR2 sequences are MRHNA and SNTAGT. The CDR3 extends over 14 amino acids.